The 4 T cell receptor beta chains in this list originate from one sample, sequenced in a study of CD8 T cells in ankylosing spondylitis (dated by TCRdb to about 2017). Library prep was done by 5' RACE. The sequencing machine was an Illumina HiSeq 2500. TCRdb reran the public reads through fastp at Q25 and MiXCR, keeping productive beta chains. Rows with one shared CDR3 protein collapse into an entry with the most common genes and DNA. For this sample there are about 240,000 distinct CDR3 sequences; around 8% appear just once. The top ten clonotypes cover 4.8% of the sample. Sample: blood, either unsorted or a sorted T cell fraction (not recorded which). The receptor set was obtained from a female donor with ankylosing spondylitis or in good health (not recorded which).

This clonotype was detected ten times or more. The rearrangement links TRBV5-1 to TRBJ2-2; 10 bases align to TRBD2. There are 16 residues in the CDR3. Germline V gene lookup returns CDR1 SGHRS and CDR2 YFSETQ. V gave up 4 bases and J gave up 0 bases; unmatched junction bases: 3. CDR3 DNA sequence: TGCGCCAGCAGCCGGACTAGCGGACCGAACACCGGGGAGCTGTTTTTT. This codes for CASSRTSGPNTGELFF. The whole variable domain, filled in from reference TRBV5-1 and TRBJ2-2, reads KAGVTQTPRYLIKTRGQQVTLSCSPISGHRSVSWYQQTPGQGLQFLFEYFSETQRNKGNFPGRFSGRQFSNSRSEMNVSTLELGDSALYLCASSRTSGPNTGELFFGEGSRLTVL.

This clonotype was detected many times. The V gene is TRBV7-8, the J gene TRBJ2-7, with 10 nucleotides matching TRBD1. Germline CDR1 and CDR2: SGHVS and FQNEAQ. Unmatched junction bases numbered 4, after V lost 4 bases and J lost 4 bases. The CDR3 covers 14 residues. CDR3: CASSSAGQGYEQYF. The CDR3 DNA reads TGTGCCAGCAGCTCCGCGGGACAGGGGTACGAGCAGTACTTC. The complete variable domain, with remaining parts taken from reference TRBV7-8 and TRBJ2-7, reads GAGVSQSPRYKVAKRGQDVALRCDPISGHVSLFWYQQALGQGPEFLTYFQNEAQLDKSGLPSDRFFAERPEGSVSTLKIQRTQQEDSAVYLCASSSAGQGYEQYFGPGTRLTVT.

Remarks on this clonotype: Compared with germline, one end of the junction differs, possibly owing to a read error. The chain employs TRBV12-3 or TRBV12-4 and TRBJ2-7; D possibly corresponds to TRBD2 (6 bases). The CDR3 extends over 13 amino acids. The CDR3 sequence is CVSSLRGSYEQYF. The CDR3 region has the DNA TGTGTCAGCAGCCTGCGGGGCTCCTACGAGCAGTACTTC.

This clonotype was detected many times. The gene calls are TRBV25-1 and TRBJ2-3, with 8 bases aligning to TRBD1. Trimming cost V 7 bases and J 8 bases; bases outside gene matches: 5. The germline V gene encodes CDR1 MGHDK and CDR2 SYGVNS. The CDR3 totals 12 residues. CDR3 in amino acids: CASIGQGGTQYF. Here the CDR3 DNA reads TGTGCCAGCATAGGACAGGGAGGTACGCAGTATTTT.